The 2 T cell receptor beta chains reported below all come from one sample, sequenced in a study of blood T cell repertoires in COVID-19. TCRdb keeps only in-frame clones here, not all; method: immunoSEQ multiplex PCR. Here the sample spans some 270,000 clones, 91% being singletons. Sequencing was done on a sample of PBMCs or T cells enriched from blood (not recorded which). The receptors derive from a man aged 35 to 55 who had been exposed to COVID-19.

The chain is built from TRBV6-5 and TRBJ1-4, with 9 bases fitting TRBD1. The CDR3 is 15 residues long. The germline gives CDR1 MNHEY, CDR2 SVGAGI. Trimming at V came to 7 bases and at J to 4 bases, leaving 7 bases not matched to a gene. The CDR3 sequence is CASTRTGGFNEKLFF. As DNA, the CDR3 is TGTGCCAGCACCCGTACAGGGGGCTTTAATGAAAAACTGTTTTTT.

This chain uses TRBV9 with TRBJ2-1; 9 bases align to TRBD2. The CDR3 runs to 14 residues. Trimming removed 4 bases from V and 8 bases from J; junction bases left unmatched: 7. The germline V gene encodes CDR1 SGDLS and CDR2 YYNGEE. CDR3 region: CASSIPGLAHEQFF. The CDR3 DNA is TGTGCCAGCAGCATACCGGGACTAGCCCATGAGCAGTTCTTC.